A single TCR beta chain is shown here with its context. Sequencing used immunoSEQ multiplex PCR; TCRdb keeps in-frame clones, though not all of them. The sample contains under 300,000 clones, around 85% of which appear only once. The ends were cut back, 0 bases at V and 7 bases at J, with 12 bases in the middle. Germline CDR1 is ENHRY and CDR2 is SYGVKD. The CDR3 has 14 residues. The data belong to a study of blood T cell repertoires in COVID-19. Study-level information: Researchers got acute and convalescent COVID-19 samples from the United States, Italy and Spain. Nucleic acid was either cDNA or gDNA, and it came from T cells, B-cell-depleted T cells, or PBMCs.

Clinical history as reported by participants underpinned cohort assignment. Two consecutive negative NP/OP PCR tests, clearance, or resolved symptoms defined Cohort 3 recovery. This sequence was found in a woman in her forties or fifties who had recovered from COVID-19. Sequencing was performed on PBMCs or T cells enriched from blood (not recorded which). The chain uses TRBV10-3 and TRBJ2-5; D gene unclear. CDR3 DNA sequence: TGTGCCATCAGTGAGTCGAGGAGCCTGGGGACCCAGTACTTC. Translated, it gives CAISESRSLGTQYF.